Listed here is a single T cell receptor beta chain. Per the authors' pipeline: Amplification with reference gene primers provided the estimates of nucleated cell counts. Using immunoSEQ multiplex PCR, the repertoire was profiled, and TCRdb retains in-frame clones only, with some absent. V and J calls and clone size are those listed in that table; D and trimming were worked out from the DNA. The sample carries about 150,000 clones, more than 70% recorded once. The sample comes from a study of blood T cell repertoires in COVID-19. For the study at large: Nucleic acid was either cDNA or gDNA, and it came from T cells, B-cell-depleted T cells, or PBMCs.

From germline, CDR1 is MNHEY and CDR2 SVGAGI. The CDR3 contains 13 residues. The junction had 6 bases not matched to a gene; V was cut back by 5 bases and J by 5 bases. Sequences were obtained from peripheral blood. The V call is TRBV6-5, the J call TRBJ2-7; TRBD1 agrees at 7 bases. This TCR came from a man aged 50-59 years who had recovered from COVID-19. The CDR3 DNA sequence: TGTGCCAGCAGTCAGACAGGGATCAACGAGCAGTACTTC. Protein: CASSQTGINEQYF.